This note documents a single T cell receptor (beta chain) sequence. In the original workflow: Reference gene primer amplification yielded estimated nucleated cell counts. Clones were sequenced by immunoSEQ multiplex PCR, and TCRdb holds only the in-frame ones, with some missing. V and J calls and clone size are copied from that table; D and trimming were computed from the DNA. The repertoire holds some 330,000 clones, nearly 90% seen once, with 1.5% to 2% in the top ten. The entry originates in a study of blood T cell repertoires in COVID-19. With 6 bases clipped from V and 3 bases from J, the junction kept 11 bases outside the gene matches. There are 15 residues in the CDR3. From germline, CDR1 is MNHEY and CDR2 SVGEGT.

The clonotype originates from a woman aged 25 to 39 with COVID-19, enrolled during active disease. The chain recombines TRBV6-2 or TRBV6-3 with TRBJ2-7; the match to TRBD1 covers 7 bases. Sequenced: peripheral blood. The CDR3 spells CASSFGPTGDYEQYV. Written as DNA, the CDR3 is TGTGCCAGCAGCTTTGGACCTACAGGGGACTACGAGCAGTACGTC.